Listed here are 2 T cell receptor beta chains from one sample, sequenced in a study of type 1 regulatory T cells. Using its own MiXCR run on the reads, TCRdb lists one record per CDR3 protein. The data contain 25,000 or so distinct CDR3 sequences, approximately 72% of them singletons. The antigens these receptors bind are not known. The specimen was cultured T cells, either the whole culture or a sorted T cell fraction (not recorded which). As to subset: Tr1-enriched cell product generated in vitro against host alloantigens. These receptors came from a human donor in good health.

CDR3 sequence reads: CASSHGTGSGETQYF. The CDR3, as DNA: TGCGCCAGCAGCCATGGGACGGGGAGCGGGGAGACCCAGTACTTC. This chain joins TRBV5-1 and TRBJ2-5; tentatively, D is TRBD2 (6 bases). V was pared by 4 bases and J by 5 bases, with 18 bases between. Germline CDR1 SGHRS, CDR2 YFSETQ. The CDR3 runs 15 residues.

In its sample, this clonotype was seen a few times. The chain links TRBV10-3 to TRBJ2-1; no clear D. The CDR3 consists of 15 residues. The germline gives CDR1 ENHRY, CDR2 SYGVKD. The V end was cut by 5 bases, the J end by 4 bases, with 15 bases between. The CDR3 region is CAISPTSSLYNEQFF. For the CDR3, the DNA is TGTGCCATCAGTCCGACTTCTTCCCTATACAATGAGCAGTTCTTC.